The 19 T cell receptor beta chains given below trace back to one sample, sequenced in a study of beta chain features in type 1 diabetes. Study conclusions and caveats: TCRB CDR3s from Type 1 diabetes patients were moderately but significantly shorter in all four CD4+ subsets.

These receptors lack a known antigen. The isolated RNA, all of it, was reverse transcribed, so expressed TCRB transcripts were what got sequenced. Profiled with immunoSEQ multiplex PCR; TCRdb holds only in-frame clones, not every one. The table has 100,000 to 150,000 clones, around 15% seen once. Sequenced sample: central memory CD4+ T cells from blood. The receptors stem from a man between 18 and 35 years old with type 1 diabetes.

This clone has ten or more counts. The chain uses TRBV10-1 and TRBJ1-1, with D hard to call. Trimming took 0 bases from V and 1 from J, leaving 9 bases between them. The germline V gene has CDR1 WNHNN and CDR2 SYGVQD (reference sequence). The CDR3 totals 15 residues. This CDR3 is CASSESSAGNTEAFF. In DNA, the CDR3 is TGCGCCAGCAGTGAGTCCTCGGCCGGGAACACTGAAGCTTTCTTT.

The rearrangement uses TRBV5-1 and TRBJ1-2; D remains ambiguous. The V and J ends lost 7 bases and 7 bases respectively, with 20 bases between them. Germline assignment: CDR1 SGHRS and CDR2 YFSETQ. The length of the CDR3 is 14 residues. The CDR3: CASLRTPGSGGYTF. The CDR3 DNA sequence: TGCGCCAGCTTGAGGACGCCGGGGTCAGGTGGCTACACCTTC.

This clone occurred many times. Within the sample, other DNA sequences also encode this same CDR3. V is TRBV7-2 and J is TRBJ2-3; D not certain. The V end lost 4 bases, the J end lost 3 bases, and 2 bases lay between the germline ends. CDR3 length equals 11 residues. In germline, CDR1 is SGHTA, CDR2 FQGNSA. CDR3: CASSSTDTQYF. CDR3 DNA: TGTGCCAGCAGCTCGACAGATACGCAGTATTTT. The full variable domain, its missing parts supplied by reference TRBV7-2 and TRBJ2-3, is GAGVSQSPSNKVTEKGKDVELRCDPISGHTALYWYRQSLGQGLEFLIYFQGNSAPDKSGLPSDRFSAERTGGSVSTLTIQRTQQEDSAVYLCASSSTDTQYFGPGTRLTVL.

The chain joins TRBV6-5 to TRBJ2-7, with D unclear. The germline V gene has CDR1 MNHEY and CDR2 SVGAGI. The CDR3 contains 11 residues. V was trimmed by 5 bases and J by 3 bases, leaving 5 bases between them. The CDR3 DNA is TGTGCCAGCAGTGGCTTCTACGAGCAGTACTTC. Its translation is CASSGFYEQYF.

The table lists this clone with a few counts. V is TRBV5-4 and J is TRBJ1-2, with D possibly TRBD1 on 5 matching bases. The CDR3 length is 12 residues. Trimming pared 3 bases from V and 5 bases from J, leaving 8 bases between. The germline gives CDR1 SGHNT, CDR2 YYREEE (reference sequence). Here the CDR3 DNA reads TGTGCCAGCAGCTACGACAGATATGGCTACACCTTC. Protein sequence: CASSYDRYGYTF.

This clone was counted between two and nine times. The chain uses TRBV10-3 and TRBJ2-1; a possible D gene is TRBD1 (5 bases). Germline-derived CDR1 and CDR2 are ENHRY and SYGVKD. Trimming left V 6 bases short and J 6 bases short, with 18 bases between. CDR3 length: 15 residues. The CDR3: CAIRPGPEGLNEQFF. DNA for the CDR3: TGTGCCATCAGACCAGGGCCAGAAGGGCTCAATGAGCAGTTCTTC.

In this sample, this clone turned up a few times. The CDR3 DNA sequence: TGTGCCTGGAGGAGGCCGGACACCGGGGAGCTGTTTTTT. Its translation: CAWRRPDTGELFF. The gene calls are TRBV30 and TRBJ2-2, with D uncertain. The CDR3 covers 13 residues. Trimming left V 3 bases short and J 3 bases short, with 8 bases between. Germline V gives CDR1 GTSNPN, CDR2 SVGIG (reference sequence).

This clone was observed a few times. The V gene is TRBV9, the J gene TRBJ2-7; 8 bases line up with TRBD2. Per the germline V gene, CDR1 is SGDLS and CDR2 is YYNGEE. With V trimmed by 3 bases and J by 3 bases, 8 bases remained unmatched. The CDR3 has 15 residues. The CDR3 spells CASSGGRGGLYEQYF. In DNA, the CDR3 is TGTGCCAGCAGCGGCGGCCGGGGGGGCCTCTACGAGCAGTACTTC. The full variable domain, with the rest looked up from reference TRBV9 and TRBJ2-7, is DSGVTQTPKHLITATGQRVTLRCSPRSGDLSVYWYQQSLDQGLQFLIQYYNGEERAKGNILERFSAQQFPDLHSELNLSSLELGDSALYFCASSGGRGGLYEQYFGPGTRLTVT.

This clone has just a few counts. The CDR3 region is CASSPGLVEYTGANVLTF. CDR3 in DNA: TGTGCCAGCTCACCAGGTCTGGTGGAGTACACTGGGGCCAACGTCCTGACTTTC. The chain couples TRBV18 to TRBJ2-6; D unresolved. The V gene lost 2 bases and the J gene lost 2 bases, with 16 bases spanning the gap. Germline assignment: CDR1 KGHSH and CDR2 LQKENI. The CDR3 sequence is 18 residues long.

This clone was counted a few times. The V gene is TRBV30, the J gene TRBJ2-2; D not resolved. Trimming removed 0 bases from V and 1 base from J, with 6 bases in between. The CDR3 covers 14 residues. Germline V lookup: CDR1 GTSNPN, CDR2 SVGIG (reference sequence). CDR3 protein: CAWSVLGNTGELFF. DNA for the CDR3: TGTGCCTGGAGTGTCCTGGGGAACACCGGGGAGCTGTTTTTT.

This clone was counted only a few times. The J gene is TRBJ1-2, the V gene TRBV7-9, with TRBD1 identical over 10 bases. The germline CDR1 and CDR2 sequences are SEHNR and FQNEAQ (reference sequence). V lost 5 bases to trimming and J lost 6 bases; unmatched junction nucleotides: 6. The CDR3 is made up of 14 amino acids. CDR3 nucleotide sequence: TGTGCCAGCAGCCCTATGACAGGGGGCGATGGCTACACCTTC. Translation: CASSPMTGGDGYTF.

This clone was found a few times. The J gene is TRBJ2-3, the V gene TRBV7-3, with TRBD1 matching 7 bases. Trimming took 2 bases from V and 5 from J; bases not matched to a gene: 7. CDR1 and CDR2 (germline): SGHTA, FQGTGA. The CDR3 runs 15 residues. The DNA for the CDR3 is TGTGCCAGCAGCTTAGTTCCCACAGGGGTAGATACGCAGTATTTT. It specifies CASSLVPTGVDTQYF.

The chain combines TRBV7-2 with TRBJ2-3; TRBD2 aligns across 11 bases. CDR3 length equals 18 residues. V shed 5 bases, J shed 0 bases, and the junction held 10 bases outside the gene matches. CDR1 and CDR2 (germline): SGHTA, FQGNSA. DNA of the CDR3: TGTGCCAGCAGCCAAGATCAGACTAGCGGGGTGAGCACAGATACGCAGTATTTT. This sequence encodes CASSQDQTSGVSTDTQYF. Full variable domain (rest looked up from reference TRBV7-2 and TRBJ2-3): GAGVSQSPSNKVTEKGKDVELRCDPISGHTALYWYRQSLGQGLEFLIYFQGNSAPDKSGLPSDRFSAERTGGSVSTLTIQRTQQEDSAVYLCASSQDQTSGVSTDTQYFGPGTRLTVL.

The rearrangement uses TRBV5-1 and TRBJ2-7; 9 bases are a match to TRBD2. Unmatched junction bases numbered 17, after V lost 4 bases and J lost 0 bases. The germline CDR1 and CDR2 sequences are SGHRS and YFSETQ. The CDR3 is made up of 19 amino acids. CDR3 loop: CASSPWGLGAGGPSYEQYF. CDR3 DNA: TGCGCCAGCAGCCCTTGGGGCCTGGGTGCGGGAGGGCCCTCCTACGAGCAGTACTTC.

The chain links TRBV30 to TRBJ2-1; the match to TRBD2 covers 7 bases. CDR1 and CDR2 (germline): GTSNPN, SVGIG (reference sequence). Trimming at V came to 2 bases and at J to 6 bases, leaving 13 bases not matched to a gene. The CDR3 is 16 amino acids. The CDR3 protein is CAWSRRGSVRVNEQFF. The DNA of the CDR3 is TGTGCCTGGAGTCGGCGGGGGTCTGTGAGGGTCAATGAGCAGTTCTTC.

This clone has more than one count but fewer than ten. The chain joins TRBV6-5 to TRBJ2-7; 10 bases are shared with TRBD2. The V segment lost 6 bases and the J segment 3 bases; nucleotides outside the gene matches: 5. CDR1 is MNHEY, CDR2 SVGAGI, per germline. The CDR3 totals 14 residues. The CDR3 DNA is TGTGCCAGCAGGAGGACTAGCGGCCGCTACGAGCAGTACTTC. It encodes CASRRTSGRYEQYF.

Points on this clone: The sample contains more than one DNA sequence encoding this CDR3. The chain has TRBV7-2 and TRBJ1-1; D unresolved. V was pared by 8 bases and J by 2 bases, with 12 bases between. The germline CDR1 and CDR2 sequences are SGHTA and FQGNSA. The CDR3 runs 13 residues. This chain's CDR3 is CASSAGHNTEAFF. DNA of the CDR3: TGTGCCAGCTCTGCGGGCCATAACACTGAAGCTTTCTTT.

This clone was found a few times. The chain employs TRBV10-3 and TRBJ2-7, with 9 bases aligning to TRBD2. The V gene's germline CDR1 is ENHRY and CDR2 SYGVKD. The CDR3 spans 15 residues. The V gene end was trimmed by 3 bases and the J gene end by 7 bases; junction bases not matched to a gene: 10. In DNA form, the CDR3 reads TGTGCCATCAGTGACTTAGCGGGAGTTTTAGGGGAGCAGTACTTC. Its translation is CAISDLAGVLGEQYF.

This clone came up a few times. The rearrangement links TRBV29-1 to TRBJ2-7, with D uncertain. Germline V gives CDR1 SQVTM, CDR2 ANQGSEA. V was clipped by 6 bases and J by 6 bases, with 12 bases between them. The CDR3 is 11 amino acids. This CDR3 reads CSVRAPSEQYF. Written as DNA, the CDR3 is TGCAGCGTCCGGGCACCTAGCGAGCAGTACTTC.